The present T cell receptor (beta chain) was sequenced within a study of post-analysis software for immune sequencing data. Study-wide results and caveats: Normalized Chao1 diversity in multiple sclerosis patients fell significantly below that of controls. Five or six TRBV segments, TRBV5-6, TRBV5-1 and TRBV20-1 among them, were found more frequent in patients than controls.

Germline CDR1 MNHEY, CDR2 SMNVEV (reference sequence). Trimming stripped 0 bases from V and 5 bases from J, with 13 bases between. The CDR3 totals 15 residues. Note on this clonotype: What it binds is not known.

TCR beta cDNA libraries included unique molecular identifiers. TCRdb fed the PCR reads into MiXCR, producing one record per CDR3 protein. The data show a few hundred thousand distinct CDR3 sequences, 30% to 40% seen once. Sequenced input: blood. The chain is built from TRBV27 and TRBJ1-2; TRBD1 might be the D (6 bases). The TCR sequence derives from a girl younger than 18 with multiple sclerosis. CDR3 loop: CASSLSSTGAYGYTF. CDR3 DNA sequence: TGTGCCAGCAGTTTATCCTCGACAGGCGCTTATGGCTACACCTTC.